The source of this T cell receptor (beta chain) is a study of brain T cells in children with intractable seizures (dated by TCRdb to the early 2020s). Looking at the study overall: A NanoString immunology panel was first used to screen resected brain tissue from 50 to 65 pediatric epilepsy surgery cases for immune gene transcripts. About 70% of the 12 selected surgery cases also had pre-surgery blood sequenced, which left four cases with brain tissue only. The paper as a whole reports these results and caveats: Viral specificity was inferred solely from CDR3 sequence similarity, and the HCMV serostatus of the patients was not known. Sequencing depth differed between pre- and post-surgery blood, so clones missing from the pre-surgery sample may reflect undersampling.

The immunoSEQ assay was used to generate TCR beta chain sequences from genomic DNA. Processing in the source paper ran as follows. CDR3 sequences not starting with the conserved framework cysteine at position 104 were manually removed. To get clonality, the normalized Shannon's Diversity Index was subtracted from one, giving values from 0 (maximal diversity) to 1 (oligoclonal). To check whether a given CDR3 had different frequencies in two samples, for example brain versus blood, chi-squared comparison-of-proportions tests were used. Public clonotypes were identified through searches of immuneACCESS, and similarity to known antiviral clonotypes was evaluated with the VDJdb browser. Here the immuneACCESS table is served through TCRdb, limited to in-frame sequences with V and J called. Missing clones are a known gap in these copies; in checked studies unresolved V genes cover under half, and the rest lacks a known reason. That table supplies the V and J calls and clone size; D and trimming were determined from the DNA. The sample table records 60,000 to 85,000 clones; about 92% of these occur just once. Under 2% of the sample is taken by the ten largest.

In regard to this clone: The specificity of this receptor is unknown. No much larger clone is present one base from it, and per-base qualities are unavailable.

CDR1 and CDR2, looked up from the germline V gene (reference sequence), are LNHNV and YYDKDF. V loses 4 bases, J loses 4 bases, and the germline ends lie 16 bases apart. The cysteine opens and the phenylalanine closes a CDR3 of 15 amino acids. Just the 45-base CDR3 DNA is kept, in frame starting at base 1. Sample time point, as interpreted from the label and publication: resected brain tissue, or blood drawn just prior to surgery. The surgery cases showing the highest brain T cell transcript signatures were chosen for TCR beta chain sequencing of brain tissue and, when available, of blood. Patients had been treated with at least one anti-epileptic drug before surgery. The TCR-sequenced patients were children whose drug-resistant epilepsy was caused by tuberous sclerosis complex, focal cortical dysplasia, Rasmussen encephalitis or hemimegalencephaly. The Monarch genomic DNA purification kit was used to extract bulk genomic DNA from unsorted brain tissue and from whole blood.

Sequences were derived from peripheral blood, sampled at surgery. The sequence derives from a boy under three years old with tuberous sclerosis and intractable seizures. The receptor chain draws on TRBV15 and TRBJ1-1; the D gene is perhaps TRBD1, from 6 matching bases. The sequence in DNA is TGTGCCACCAGCACAGTTTTCGGGGGCCTCACTGAAGCTTTCTTT. The translation is CATSTVFGGLTEAFF.